The rows below give T cell receptor beta chains drawn from one sample of a study of OX40 agonist ivuxolimab in advanced cancers. Sequenced by immunoSEQ multiplex PCR; TCRdb stores in-frame clones only, minus some. The sample gives around 74,000 clones, 85% to 95% of which show up once; about 10% is in the top ten. Sequences were derived from CD4+ or CD8+ T cells sorted from blood, sampled in a trial of the OX40 agonist ivuxolimab. Receptors were obtained from an adult with an advanced solid tumor such as melanoma, head and neck, liver or kidney cancer. CDR3s include the opening cysteine and the closing phenylalanine or tryptophan. D genes are given only for firm matches. A clone size is listed for some rows: how often the clone was seen (once, few, many), or a class if it is expanded.

clone_size	v_call	j_call	d_call	cdr3_aa	cdr3_nt
NA	TRBV21-1	TRBJ2-7	NA	CASPLEVPYEQYF	TGTGCCAGCCCCCTTGAGGTGCCCTACGAGCAGTACTTC
once	TRBV6-1	TRBJ1-2	NA	CASSGGGYGYTF	TGTGCCAGCAGTGGAGGGGGCTATGGCTACACCTTC
NA	TRBV5-5	TRBJ2-7	NA	CASSLVPGSHEQYF	TGTGCCAGCAGCTTGGTTCCGGGGTCGCACGAGCAGTACTTC
NA	TRBV9	TRBJ1-2	NA	CASSNPETGPYYGYTF	TGTGCCAGCAGCAACCCTGAGACAGGCCCCTACTATGGCTACACCTTC
NA	TRBV18	TRBJ2-3	TRBD1	CASSRTGETDTQYF	TGTGCCAGCTCAAGGACAGGGGAGACAGATACGCAGTATTTT
NA	TRBV5-1	TRBJ2-2	NA	CASSLRFGTGELFF	TGCGCCAGCAGCTTGCGGTTCGGCACCGGGGAGCTGTTTTTT
NA	TRBV25-1	TRBJ1-3	NA	CASSERTSGNTIYF	TGTGCCAGCAGTGAGCGAACCTCTGGAAACACCATATATTTT
NA	TRBV19	TRBJ1-1	NA	CASSIMQGTEAFF	TGTGCCAGTAGTATAATGCAGGGGACTGAAGCTTTCTTT
NA	TRBV4-1	TRBJ2-1	NA	CASSQIEGSYNEQFF	TGCGCCAGCAGTCAGATCGAAGGATCCTACAATGAGCAGTTCTTC
NA	TRBV19	TRBJ2-7	TRBD2	CASSWGGGYEQYF	TGTGCCAGTAGTTGGGGCGGGGGTTACGAGCAGTACTTC
NA	TRBV9	TRBJ2-7	NA	CASSVSDSSYEQYF	TGTGCCAGCAGCGTTTCCGACAGCTCCTACGAGCAGTACTTC
NA	TRBV7-9	TRBJ1-5	NA	CASSLAGQGGNQPQHF	TGTGCCAGCAGCTTAGCAGGGCAGGGAGGCAATCAGCCCCAGCATTTT
NA	TRBV11-2	TRBJ2-7	NA	CASSPRRGSYEQYF	TGTGCCAGCAGCCCGAGGAGGGGGTCCTACGAGCAGTACTTC
NA	TRBV10-2	TRBJ2-7	TRBD2	CASSVSGLAGYEQYF	TGCGCCAGCAGTGTATCGGGACTAGCGGGTTACGAGCAGTACTTC
NA	TRBV6-1	TRBJ1-3	NA	CASSSRSSGNTIYF	TGTGCCAGCAGTTCCCGGAGCTCTGGAAACACCATATATTTT
NA	TRBV9	TRBJ2-3	NA	CASSALRTDTQYF	TGTGCCAGCAGCGCCCTCCGCACAGATACGCAGTATTTT
NA	TRBV7-9	TRBJ1-2	NA	CASSLALKYGYTF	TGTGCCAGCAGCTTAGCGCTCAAGTATGGCTACACCTTC
NA	TRBV6-5	TRBJ2-7	TRBD1	CASRDRDAGWEQYF	TGTGCCAGCAGGGACAGGGACGCTGGGTGGGAGCAGTACTTC